The next 25 T cell receptor beta chains were all read from a single sample in a study of shared clonotypes between healthy human individuals. Profiling relied on immunoSEQ multiplex PCR, and the TCRdb table lists in-frame clones only, not all of them. The sample yields roughly 2.5 million clones, approximately 92% seen once. What was sequenced was naive CD4+ T cells sorted from blood. As for subset: CD45RA+ positively selected. These TCRs come from a man aged 18 to 30 in good health.

The J gene is TRBJ2-7, the V gene TRBV5-6; 12 bases map to TRBD2. Trimming at V came to 9 bases and at J to 3 bases, leaving 7 bases not matched to a gene. Per the germline V gene, CDR1 is SGHDT and CDR2 is YYEEEE. This CDR3 is built from 14 residues. The CDR3 reads CANITSGRFYEQYF. The CDR3 DNA follows: TGTGCCAACATTACTAGCGGGAGGTTCTACGAGCAGTACTTC. Full variable domain (missing parts from reference TRBV5-6 and TRBJ2-7): DAGVTQSPTHLIKTRGQQVTLRCSPKSGHDTVSWYQQALGQGPQFIFQYYEEEERQRGNFPDRFSGHQFPNYSSELNVNALLLGDSALYLCANITSGRFYEQYFGPGTRLTVT.

The chain couples TRBV30 to TRBJ2-3, with TRBD2 matching 10 bases. Germline V gives CDR1 GTSNPN, CDR2 SVGIG (reference sequence). The CDR3 is made up of 17 amino acids. Trimming cost V 0 bases and J 2 bases; bases outside gene matches: 8. CDR3 DNA sequence: TGTGCCTGGAGTGTGGAGAGGACTAGCGGAATCACAGATACGCAGTATTTT. Amino acids: CAWSVERTSGITDTQYF.

The CDR3 reads CASSLGDGRYEQYF. The CDR3 coding sequence is TGTGCCAGCAGCTTGGGGGACGGAAGATACGAGCAGTACTTC. The V and J genes are TRBV5-8 and TRBJ2-7; perhaps D is TRBD1 or TRBD2 (5 bases each). This CDR3 contains 14 residues. In germline, CDR1 is SGHTS, CDR2 YDEGEE. Trimming took 0 bases from V and 4 from J, leaving 11 bases between them.

The rearrangement joins TRBV30 to TRBJ2-7; 8 bases map to TRBD2. The CDR3 has 14 amino acids. V lost 2 bases, J lost 1 base, and 4 bases stayed unmatched. CDR1 and CDR2 from the germline V gene are GTSNPN and SVGIG (reference sequence). CDR3: CAWSIGGVSYEQYF. CDR3 in DNA: TGTGCCTGGAGTATCGGGGGGGTATCCTACGAGCAGTACTTC.

This chain uses TRBV6-1 with TRBJ2-1; 8 nucleotides match TRBD1. V gave up 6 bases and J gave up 2 bases; unmatched junction bases: 3. The CDR3 loop spans 14 amino acids. The V gene's germline CDR1 is MNHNS and CDR2 SASEGT. The CDR3: CASRRTGPYNEQFF. DNA of the CDR3: TGTGCCAGCAGAAGGACAGGGCCCTACAATGAGCAGTTCTTC.

The V and J genes are TRBV19 and TRBJ1-5; D gene uncertain. The CDR3 totals 15 residues. In germline, CDR1 is LNHDA, CDR2 SQIVND (reference sequence). Trimming removed 2 bases from V and 2 bases from J, with 10 bases in between. The CDR3 DNA follows: TGTGCCAGTAGTATAAGGGCGCTGGGCAATCAGCCCCAGCATTTT. Its translation is CASSIRALGNQPQHF.

The chain has TRBV2 and TRBJ2-5; tentatively, D is TRBD1 (5 bases). Trimming left V 5 bases short and J 3 bases short, with 16 bases between. This CDR3 is 15 amino acids long. Looked up from germline, CDR1 is SNHLY and CDR2 is FYNNEI. The CDR3 is CASSRTAWGEETQYF. Here the CDR3 DNA reads TGTGCCAGCAGTCGCACAGCGTGGGGCGAAGAGACCCAGTACTTC.

Of note for this clone: Other DNA sequences in this sample translate to the same CDR3. The chain joins TRBV18 to TRBJ2-7; D remains ambiguous. The germline gives CDR1 KGHSH, CDR2 LQKENI. Trimming took off 3 bases at V and 2 bases at J, with 8 bases between the two ends. The CDR3 covers 13 residues. CDR3 nucleotides: TGTGCCAGCTCACCTCAAGGGACCTACGAGCAGTACTTC. It encodes CASSPQGTYEQYF.

The rearrangement uses TRBV6-5 and TRBJ1-2; the D is unclear. There are 13 residues in the CDR3. The V gene's germline CDR1 is MNHEY and CDR2 SVGAGI. Between the trimmed V and J ends, which lost 7 bases and 4 bases, there was a span of 13 bases. The CDR3 sequence: CASTKEASYGYTF. The CDR3 coding sequence is TGTGCCAGCACCAAGGAGGCGAGCTATGGCTACACCTTC.

This clone showed up just once. This sequence joins TRBV2 and TRBJ2-2, with 8 bases lining up with TRBD2. J lost 7 bases, V lost 6 bases, and 7 bases had no gene match. The CDR3 extends over 14 amino acids. Germline values: CDR1 SNHLY, CDR2 FYNNEI. The CDR3 loop is CASSGLAAGGELFF. CDR3 coding DNA: TGTGCCAGCAGCGGACTAGCTGCAGGCGGGGAGCTGTTTTTT.

The chain combines TRBV7-2 with TRBJ2-2; perhaps TRBD2 as D (5 bases). CDR3 length: 15 amino acids. Germline-derived CDR1 and CDR2 are SGHTA and FQGNSA. Trimming took off 4 bases at V and 4 bases at J, with 13 bases between the two ends. The CDR3 spells CASSSFTSTTGELFF. CDR3 DNA sequence: TGTGCCAGCAGCTCTTTTACTAGTACCACCGGGGAGCTGTTTTTT.

V and J are TRBV11-2 and TRBJ2-2; the match to TRBD2 covers 11 bases. The CDR3 runs to 18 residues. With 7 bases clipped from V and 5 bases from J, the junction kept 15 bases outside the gene matches. Germline values: CDR1 SGHAT, CDR2 FQNNGV. DNA of the CDR3: TGTGCCAGCACCTTCCTCGTAGCGGGAGGGCCGTGGACCGGGGAGCTGTTTTTT. Protein product: CASTFLVAGGPWTGELFF.

V and J are TRBV2 and TRBJ1-5; D may be TRBD1 (6 bases). This CDR3 contains 15 residues. Germline V CDR1 and CDR2: SNHLY, FYNNEI. V lost 2 bases and J lost 5, with 13 bases in between. The CDR3 nucleotides read TGTGCCAGCAGTGAAATCGGGACACCCTATCAGCCCCAGCATTTT. Its translation: CASSEIGTPYQPQHF.

The chain carries TRBV30 and TRBJ2-6; D perhaps matches TRBD2 (5 bases). The germline V and J ends were trimmed by 0 bases and 0 bases, with 6 bases remaining between them. Per germline, CDR1 GTSNPN and CDR2 SVGIG (reference sequence). The CDR3 loop spans 15 amino acids. Written as DNA, the CDR3 is TGTGCCTGGAGTGTCCGGGACTCTGGGGCCAACGTCCTGACTTTC. This sequence encodes CAWSVRDSGANVLTF.

The chain recombines TRBV6-1 with TRBJ2-1; possibly TRBD1 or TRBD2 for D (5 bases each). CDR1 MNHNS and CDR2 SASEGT come from the germline V gene. The V end was cut by 2 bases, the J end by 5 bases, with 13 bases between. CDR3 length: 15 residues. The CDR3 sequence is CASSEWGYQHNEQFF. The CDR3 nucleotides are TGTGCCAGCAGTGAATGGGGGTACCAGCACAATGAGCAGTTCTTC.

This chain joins TRBV9 and TRBJ2-5; TRBD2 matches at 15 bases. V shed 3 bases, J shed 5 bases, and the junction held 5 bases outside the gene matches. The CDR3 totals 16 residues. Germline V CDR1 and CDR2: SGDLS, YYNGEE. In DNA, the CDR3 is TGTGCCAGCAGCGGGACTAGCGGGGGGGTCGGTGAGACCCAGTACTTC. It encodes CASSGTSGGVGETQYF.

The chain links TRBV2 to TRBJ2-2; the D call may be TRBD1 or TRBD2 (5 bases each). This CDR3 has 15 residues. Looked up from germline, CDR1 is SNHLY and CDR2 is FYNNEI. V lost 2 bases to trimming and J lost 7 bases, with 14 bases between them. CDR3 sequence reads: CASSERKGRVGELFF. The CDR3 DNA reads TGTGCCAGCAGTGAAAGGAAGGGGCGGGTCGGGGAGCTGTTTTTT. Complete variable domain (other parts from reference TRBV2 and TRBJ2-2): EPEVTQTPSHQVTQMGQEVILRCVPISNHLYFYWYRQILGQKVEFLVSFYNNEISEKSEIFDDQFSVERPDGSNFTLKIRSTKLEDSAMYFCASSERKGRVGELFFGEGSRLTVL.

For this clone: The identical CDR3 is also encoded by other nucleotide sequences in the sample. The V gene is TRBV5-4, the J gene TRBJ2-5; the D is unclear. This CDR3 is 13 amino acids long. V lost 0 bases, J lost 4 bases, and 7 bases lay in between. The germline CDR1 and CDR2 sequences are SGHNT and YYREEE (reference sequence). The DNA for the CDR3 is TGTGCCAGCAGCTTGGCCAGTGGAGAGACCCAGTACTTC. As protein: CASSLASGETQYF.

This chain's CDR3 is CASSEVAVSSETQYF. The CDR3 DNA follows: TGTGCCAGTAGTGAAGTAGCGGTGAGCTCGGAGACCCAGTACTTC. The V call is TRBV19, the J call TRBJ2-5, with a possible D match to TRBD2 (6 bases). The ends were cut back, 5 bases at V and 5 bases at J, with 18 bases in the middle. Germline V gene data show CDR1 as LNHDA and CDR2 as SQIVND (reference sequence). This CDR3 spans 15 amino acids.

The chain has TRBV5-1 and TRBJ2-1; D is uncertain. The CDR3 length is 16 residues. V lost 0 bases to trimming and J lost 4 bases, with 14 bases between them. Germline V lookup: CDR1 SGHRS, CDR2 YFSETQ. The DNA of the CDR3 is TGCGCCAGCAGCTTGGCCGGGCGGCAGGTTTACAATGAGCAGTTCTTC. It encodes CASSLAGRQVYNEQFF.

The V and J genes are TRBV30 and TRBJ2-3, with 7 bases that match TRBD1. From germline, CDR1 is GTSNPN and CDR2 SVGIG (reference sequence). The CDR3 length is 18 residues. V trimming: 3 bases; J trimming: 2 bases; junction bases outside the gene matches: 17. Here the CDR3 reads CAWSRGQIQPYNTDTQYF. DNA of the CDR3: TGTGCCTGGAGCAGGGGACAGATCCAACCCTATAACACAGATACGCAGTATTTT. Complete variable domain (other parts from reference TRBV30 and TRBJ2-3): SQTIHQWPATLVQPVGSPLSLECTVEGTSNPNLYWYRQAAGRGLQLLFYSVGIGQISSEVPQNLSASRPQDRQFILSSKKLLLSDSGFYLCAWSRGQIQPYNTDTQYFGPGTRLTVL.

The V and J genes are TRBV7-9 and TRBJ2-3, with 7 bases identical to TRBD2. The CDR3 totals 14 residues. The germline gives CDR1 SEHNR, CDR2 FQNEAQ (reference sequence). With 1 base clipped from V and 4 bases from J, the junction kept 2 bases outside the gene matches. As DNA, the CDR3 is TGTGCCAGCAGCTTAGGCGGGAGTGCAGATACGCAGTATTTT. As protein: CASSLGGSADTQYF.

This clone was observed a single time. The V and J genes are TRBV29-1 and TRBJ2-3, with 12 bases identical to TRBD2. The V gene end was trimmed by 8 bases and the J gene end by 8 bases; junction bases not matched to a gene: 8. CDR3 size: 13 residues. Germline CDR1 reads SQVTM; CDR2 reads ANQGSEA. CDR3 sequence reads: CSSRLAGEGTQYF. DNA for the CDR3: TGCAGCAGTAGACTAGCGGGAGAGGGTACGCAGTATTTT.

In the case of this clone: Additional DNA sequences in this sample encode the identical CDR3. The genes are TRBV6-5 and TRBJ2-7; 8 bases agree with TRBD1. Unmatched junction bases numbered 5, after V lost 0 bases and J lost 4 bases. The CDR3 loop spans 15 amino acids. Germline V gives CDR1 MNHEY, CDR2 SVGAGI. CDR3 in DNA: TGTGCCAGCAGTTACTCTGGACAGGGAACGTACGAGCAGTACTTC. It yields the protein CASSYSGQGTYEQYF.

The V gene is TRBV19, the J gene TRBJ1-1; 8 bases map to TRBD1. Germline CDR1 and CDR2: LNHDA and SQIVND (reference sequence). The J segment lost 0 bases and the V segment lost 6 bases, leaving 0 bases of the junction unmatched. This CDR3 spans 13 amino acids. CDR3 in DNA: TGTGCCAGTAGGGGACAGGTGAACACTGAAGCTTTCTTT. Encoded protein: CASRGQVNTEAFF. The whole variable domain, remainder taken from reference TRBV19 and TRBJ1-1, is DGGITQSPKYLFRKEGQNVTLSCEQNLNHDAMYWYRQDPGQGLRLIYYSQIVNDFQKGDIAEGYSVSREKKESFPLTVTSAQKNPTAFYLCASRGQVNTEAFFGQGTRLTVV.